This T cell receptor (beta chain) was retrieved from a study of chemoradiotherapy in HPV16-positive cancers. Study-level results: The functional HPV-specific definition rests on just a couple of HPV16-positive patients.

Losses at the gene ends were 2 bases for V and 7 bases for J; bases not matched to a gene: 7. This CDR3 comprises 15 residues. The V gene's germline CDR1 is LNHDA and CDR2 SQIVND (reference sequence). This clone was seen only once. Its antigen is unknown. Using immunoSEQ multiplex PCR, the repertoire was profiled, and TCRdb retains in-frame clones only, with some absent. The sample includes about 20,000 clones, roughly 89% seen only once; the top ten take over 4.5%. The source is a human donor with HPV-associated anogenital cancer. V is TRBV19 and J is TRBJ2-1; TRBD1 agrees at 8 bases. The starting material was blood, obtained from a patient who underwent chemoradiotherapy. CDR3 coding DNA: TGTGCCAGTAGTATAAGTCGGACAGGGAGTAATGAGCAGTTCTTC. Translated: CASSISRTGSNEQFF.